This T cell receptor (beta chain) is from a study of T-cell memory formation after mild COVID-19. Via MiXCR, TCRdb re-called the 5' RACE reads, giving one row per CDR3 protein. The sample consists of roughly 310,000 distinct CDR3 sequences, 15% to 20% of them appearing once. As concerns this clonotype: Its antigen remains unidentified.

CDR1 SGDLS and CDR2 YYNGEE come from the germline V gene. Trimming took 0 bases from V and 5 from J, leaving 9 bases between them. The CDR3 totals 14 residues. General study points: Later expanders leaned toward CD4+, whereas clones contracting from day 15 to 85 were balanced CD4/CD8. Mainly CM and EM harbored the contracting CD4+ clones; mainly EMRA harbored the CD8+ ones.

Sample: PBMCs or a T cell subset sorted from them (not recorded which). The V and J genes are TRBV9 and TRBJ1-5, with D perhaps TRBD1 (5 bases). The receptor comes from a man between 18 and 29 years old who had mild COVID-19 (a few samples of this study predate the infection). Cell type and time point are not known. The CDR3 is CASSVGGLDQPQHF. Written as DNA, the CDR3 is TGTGCCAGCAGCGTAGGGGGCCTGGATCAGCCCCAGCATTTT.